This record covers a single T cell receptor beta chain. Its target is unknown. At the DNA level, this CDR3 is encoded by other sequences in the same sample as well. PCR employed 60 Vbeta and 13 Jbeta primers. The table came from immunoSEQ multiplex PCR; TCRdb's copy has only in-frame clones and leaves some out. The sample has 150,000 to 200,000 clones; around 85% are singletons. The germline V gene has CDR1 SGHNT and CDR2 YYREEE (reference sequence). The CDR3 consists of 16 residues. With V trimmed by 0 bases and J by 5 bases, 5 bases remained unmatched. The entry originates in a study of cytomegalovirus exposure and HLA in healthy donors. Healthy bone marrow donors formed the donor group. Whole-study findings and limits: Overall, about 160 TCR beta chains were annotated as cytomegalovirus-associated. According to a later analysis, donors in an Asian-associated ancestry cluster reportedly had fewer N-insertions than the approximately 730-donor mean.

The chain carries TRBV5-4 and TRBJ2-5, with 12 bases that match TRBD2. The sequencing input was PBMCs. The sequence derives from a human donor in good health. The CDR3 DNA reads TGTGCCAGCAGCTTGGGAACTAGCGGGGGGACCGAGACCCAGTACTTC. It is translated as CASSLGTSGGTETQYF.